This is a list of T cell receptor beta chains from one sample in a study of T cell repertoires in cytomegalovirus infection. Via MiXCR, TCRdb re-called the reads, giving one row per CDR3 protein. The top ten clones hold about 4.5% of a sample with about 330,000 distinct CDR3 sequences, over 7.5% of them seen once. Material: PBMCs. These receptors all stem from a human donor in good health (CMV status not recorded). Some clones in this sample may be carry-over from other donors' samples. The CDR3 runs from the conserved cysteine through the conserved F or W. A D gene is named only where the DNA matches it firmly.

d_gene	j_gene	v_gene	CDR3aa
TRBD2	TRBJ2-5	TRBV7-3	CASSFTLAGGTRQETQYF
.	TRBJ2-5	TRBV12-3/TRBV12-4	CASSRGLLETQYF
TRBD2	TRBJ2-5	TRBV7-2	CASSRTSGKWGQETQYF
TRBD1	TRBJ2-1	TRBV6-1	CAIRDRAGNEQFF
.	TRBJ2-3	TRBV5-4	CASSLDDTQYF
.	TRBJ2-3	TRBV7-9	CASSLVGVWVTQYF
TRBD2	TRBJ2-7	TRBV28	CASSSPSAGASYEQYF
.	TRBJ2-2	TRBV20-1	CSARSLIAENTGELFF
.	TRBJ2-7	TRBV28	CASSRGPGYEQYF
TRBD2	TRBJ2-7	TRBV7-2	CASSGLTSGTREQYF
TRBD1	TRBJ2-3	TRBV7-2	CASSLGTGVWSGDTQYF
.	TRBJ2-3	TRBV18	CASSPKGLGETDTQYF
TRBD1	TRBJ1-4	TRBV19	CASSIGQGDEKLFF
.	TRBJ1-5	TRBV11-2	CASSLGGVSEGQPQHF
TRBD2	TRBJ2-3	TRBV23-1	CASSPPGLVGLTDTQYF
TRBD2	TRBJ2-5	TRBV20-1	CSAVAGQETQYF
TRBD1	TRBJ2-1	TRBV6-2/TRBV6-3	CASRDRPGPYNEQFF
.	TRBJ1-1	TRBV6-6	CASRPYLGEGTEAFF
TRBD2	TRBJ2-3	TRBV28	CASRWSGKTDTQYF
.	TRBJ1-5	TRBV7-2	CASSLAWQPQHF
.	TRBJ2-7	TRBV7-2	CASSLAHGPSSYEQYF
TRBD1	TRBJ2-2	TRBV2	CASRGQGTNTGELFF
.	TRBJ2-2	TRBV7-2	CASSLLSRGAGNTGELFF
TRBD1	TRBJ1-4	TRBV7-6	CASSPTGGNEKLFF
TRBD1	TRBJ2-1	TRBV7-3	CASSLTRDRVNEQFF
TRBD1	TRBJ1-1	TRBV29-1	CSVPGQQLMNTEAFF
.	TRBJ2-5	TRBV7-2	CASSTLGRETQYF
TRBD2	TRBJ2-1	TRBV28	CASGAGGPYNEQFF
.	TRBJ1-4	TRBV12-3/TRBV12-4	CASSLQGKSNEKLFF
TRBD1	TRBJ2-7	TRBV7-9	CASSPGQRSSYEQYF
TRBD1	TRBJ1-1	TRBV7-3	CASSSLGTGGTEAFF
TRBD2	TRBJ2-1	TRBV7-9	CASSLGEAGRRNEQFF
.	TRBJ2-3	TRBV2	CALRVLASTDTQYF
.	TRBJ1-2	TRBV28	CASSLGARGGYTF
TRBD1	TRBJ2-4	TRBV7-2	CASSKFPPTGQKGNIQYF
TRBD2	TRBJ2-7	TRBV7-2	CASGGAGGVGEQYF
TRBD2	TRBJ2-7	TRBV7-2	CASSSTAGGREQYF
TRBD2	TRBJ2-7	TRBV7-9	CASSVSGTSGKTFSYEQYF
TRBD2	TRBJ2-2	TRBV20-1	CSAYGLAGTGELFF
TRBD1	TRBJ1-2	TRBV7-9	CASSFTDRGYGYTF
.	TRBJ2-2	TRBV6-2/TRBV6-3	CASRSRGWSTGELFF
.	TRBJ2-3	TRBV19	CASSLQEFNTDTQYF
.	TRBJ1-1	TRBV4-3	CASSSRLSLVTEAFF
TRBD2	TRBJ2-4	TRBV7-2	CASSPGRGDVGIQYF
TRBD1	TRBJ2-7	TRBV4-2	CASSYRGTENEQYF
TRBD1	TRBJ2-1	TRBV29-1	CSVGQGVIGEQFF